A single sample gave rise to the 15 T cell receptor beta chains below, sequenced in a study of blood T cell repertoires in COVID-19. Using immunoSEQ multiplex PCR, the repertoire was profiled, and TCRdb retains in-frame clones only, with some absent. The table has 140,000 or so clones, approximately 81% seen once; the top ten hold 2% to 3%. The sequenced sample consisted of peripheral blood. Receptors originate from a human donor with acute or convalescent COVID-19. The donor label of this sample is uncertain.

V gene TRBV5-1 combines with J gene TRBJ1-3, with D tentatively TRBD1 (5 bases). The CDR3 covers 16 residues. V was clipped by 4 bases and J by 10 bases, with 24 bases between them. Germline V lookup: CDR1 SGHRS, CDR2 YFSETQ. The CDR3 reads CASSPSGGGSLGTIYF. The CDR3 DNA reads as TGCGCCAGCAGCCCGTCCGGGGGAGGCAGCCTCGGGACCATATATTTT.

There are a few counts of this clone. Distinct nucleotide sequences in the sample also encode this CDR3. V and J are TRBV5-4 and TRBJ2-2; 14 positions match TRBD2. Per the germline V gene, CDR1 is SGHNT and CDR2 is YYREEE (reference sequence). The V segment lost 5 bases and the J segment 2 bases; nucleotides outside the gene matches: 5. The CDR3 length is 17 residues. Here the CDR3 DNA reads TGTGCCAGCAGGGCTGGACTAGCGGGGGGTAACACCGGGGAGCTGTTTTTT. Protein: CASRAGLAGGNTGELFF.

The rearrangement links TRBV29-1 to TRBJ1-2; no clear D. The CDR3 covers 12 residues. V lost 0 bases and J lost 6, with 8 bases in between. The germline V gene encodes CDR1 SQVTM and CDR2 ANQGSEA. The CDR3 region is CSVEEYGNGYTF. The CDR3 nucleotides read TGCAGCGTTGAAGAGTACGGGAATGGCTACACCTTC.

This chain joins TRBV30 and TRBJ1-5; D perhaps matches TRBD1 (6 bases). Germline CDR1 reads GTSNPN; CDR2 reads SVGIG (reference sequence). CDR3 length equals 14 residues. Trimming took off 3 bases at V and 8 bases at J, with 17 bases between the two ends. The CDR3 region has the DNA TGTGCCTGGAGCAAAGGGGCAGGGGAAGAGCCCCAGCATTTT. It is translated as CAWSKGAGEEPQHF.

This chain links TRBV9 with TRBJ1-1; 7 bases map to TRBD1. The CDR3 totals 14 residues. CDR1 is SGDLS and CDR2 is YYNGEE in the germline V gene. V dropped 0 bases and J dropped 5; count of bases not matched to a gene: 4. The CDR3 loop reads CASSVDTGATEAFF. The CDR3 DNA reads TGTGCCAGCAGCGTAGACACAGGGGCAACTGAAGCTTTCTTT.

The chain recombines TRBV2 with TRBJ1-4, with 7 bases that match TRBD1. V trimming: 6 bases; J trimming: 3 bases; junction bases outside the gene matches: 7. The CDR3 spans 15 residues. Germline V gene sequence: CDR1 SNHLY, CDR2 FYNNEI. CDR3 sequence reads: CASSAGTAANEKLFF. In DNA form, the CDR3 reads TGTGCCAGCAGCGCAGGGACAGCGGCTAATGAAAAACTGTTTTTT.

The chain combines TRBV6-6 with TRBJ1-2, with a weak D call TRBD1 (6 bases). The CDR3 is 14 residues long. CDR1 is MNHNY and CDR2 is SVGAGI in the germline V gene (reference sequence). Deletions cut 7 bases from V and 7 bases from J, with 19 bases between. DNA of the CDR3: TGTGCCAGCAAGTTTAAGGGGGAAATTCCTGGCTACACCTTC. It specifies CASKFKGEIPGYTF.

This chain joins TRBV28 and TRBJ1-2; D gene ambiguous. Germline V lookup: CDR1 MDHEN, CDR2 SYDVKM. Deletions cut 1 base from V and 3 bases from J, with 6 bases between. This CDR3 has 13 amino acids. CDR3 amino acids: CASSLSGYYGYTF. Here the CDR3 DNA reads TGTGCCAGCAGTTTATCCGGGTACTATGGCTACACCTTC.

With respect to this clone: The same CDR3 arises from other DNA sequences in this sample as well. This chain joins TRBV28 and TRBJ1-1; D call uncertain. V lost 6 bases and J lost 2, with 4 bases in between. Germline V CDR1 and CDR2: MDHEN, SYDVKM. CDR3 length equals 11 residues. CDR3 in DNA: TGTGCCAGCAGACAAAACACTGAAGCTTTCTTT. Protein: CASRQNTEAFF.

The J gene is TRBJ2-3, the V gene TRBV11-3; 7 bases map to TRBD1. Germline-derived CDR1 and CDR2 are SGHNT and YENEEA. V was clipped by 5 bases and J by 4 bases; unmatched bases: 6. The CDR3 has 14 amino acids. The CDR3 sequence is CASSIDQGADTQYF. The CDR3 bases are TGTGCCAGCAGCATCGACCAGGGGGCAGATACGCAGTATTTT.

The rearrangement joins TRBV4-3 to TRBJ2-2; 9 nucleotides match TRBD2. The germline CDR1 and CDR2 sequences are LGHNA and YSLEER. V dropped 0 bases and J dropped 0; count of bases not matched to a gene: 5. This CDR3 contains 18 residues. In DNA form, the CDR3 reads TGCGCCAGCAGCCAAGAATCGCCTAGCGGGACGAACACCGGGGAGCTGTTTTTT. Translation: CASSQESPSGTNTGELFF.

The V call is TRBV7-9, the J call TRBJ2-2, with unresolved D. CDR1 is SEHNR and CDR2 is FQNEAQ in the germline V gene (reference sequence). The CDR3 extends over 14 amino acids. V dropped 3 bases and J dropped 6 bases, with 11 bases sitting between them. In nucleotides, the CDR3 is TGTGCCAGCAGCTTGACTTCCCCCCCCGGGGAGCTGTTTTTT. Amino acid sequence: CASSLTSPPGELFF.

The V call is TRBV2, the J call TRBJ2-7; D is perhaps TRBD1 (6 bases). CDR1 SNHLY and CDR2 FYNNEI come from the germline V gene. Trimming cost V 5 bases and J 5 bases, with 10 bases left between them. The length of the CDR3 is 12 residues. The CDR3 here is CASSQQGNEQYF. The CDR3 DNA follows: TGTGCCAGCAGTCAACAGGGCAACGAGCAGTACTTC.

V is TRBV18 and J is TRBJ1-2; D not certain. CDR1 and CDR2 (germline): KGHSH, LQKENI. The V gene lost 6 bases and the J gene lost 4 bases, with 12 bases spanning the gap. CDR3 size: 13 residues. The CDR3 loop is CASSVTETYGYTF. Written as DNA, the CDR3 is TGTGCCAGCTCGGTCACAGAGACCTATGGCTACACCTTC. Variable domain in full (rest from reference TRBV18 and TRBJ1-2): NAGVMQNPRHLVRRRGQEARLRCSPMKGHSHVYWYRQLPEEGLKFMVYLQKENIIDESGMPKERFSAEFPKEGPSILRIQQVVRGDSAAYFCASSVTETYGYTFGSGTRLTVV.

The chain recombines TRBV3-1 (or the pseudogene TRBV3-2) with TRBJ1-1, with TRBD1 as a possible D gene (5 bases). The germline V gene has CDR1 LGHDT and CDR2 YNNKEL (reference sequence). Trimming left V 2 bases short and J 0 bases short, with 7 bases between. The CDR3 covers 14 residues. The CDR3 DNA reads as TGTGCCAGCAGCCAACCAGGGATGAACACTGAAGCTTTCTTT. This codes for CASSQPGMNTEAFF.